This T cell receptor (beta chain) was obtained from a study of Ad26.COV2.S vaccination and SARS-CoV-2 variants (dated by TCRdb to the early 2020s). Concerning the study at large: The specificity and breadth of SARS-CoV-2-reactive T cell receptors after Ad26.COV2.S vaccination were assessed by TCRbeta repertoire sequencing. A total of around 32 samples were included in the TCR-sequenced set, comprising about 20 Ad26.COV2.S vaccine recipients, 5 placebo recipients and 8 SARS-CoV-2 convalescent individuals.

The research as a whole found: Substantial breadth of spike-specific CD8+ and CD4+ T cell responses was reported after vaccination. Vaccine and placebo recipients had similar non-spike TCR breadth, a finding consistent with the vaccine containing only spike. Ad26.COV2.S recipients had higher spike-specific TCR breadth than placebo recipients (P = 0.0014). The authors noted that the TCR breadth and depth analyses may have underestimated total T cell responses.

Notes on this clone: This clone's antigen is unknown. No quality values exist for individual bases; no much larger clone is one base distant.

The time point label for this specimen denotes: individuals recovered from natural SARS-CoV-2 infection. The immunoSEQ Assay was used to sequence TCRbeta CDR3 regions. After extraction, genomic DNA underwent amplification by bias-controlled multiplex PCR, followed by high-throughput sequencing. Concerning the study's data processing: To quantify the absolute abundance of every unique TCRbeta CDR3 region, sequences were collapsed and filtered. T cell fraction was estimated by normalizing TCRbeta template counts to usable DNA, which was measured by amplifying reference genes present in all nucleated cells. Repertoire TCRs were annotated as SARS-CoV-2-specific by exact matching of V gene, CDR3 amino acid sequence and J gene to a known reactive TCR set. The reference SARS-CoV-2 TCR set came from MIRA and was filtered for enrichment in COVID-19-positive ImmuneCODE repertoires, removing public or cross-reactive TCRs. Using the MIRA antigens, annotated TCRs were further analysed by specific ORF or by position within an ORF. Depth was the summed frequency of annotated unique rearrangements, while breadth was defined as annotated unique rearrangements over total unique productive rearrangements. TCR breadth was compared between groups using two-sided Wilcoxon rank-sum tests. Entries here come from immuneACCESS through TCRdb and include only in-frame sequences with V and J called. Some clones fail to appear in such tables; in the studies checked, an unresolved V gene covers under half of the shortfall, and the cause of the remainder is unknown. V and J calls and clone size are given by that table; D and trimming were obtained from the DNA. The sample records approximately 90,000 clones, approximately 81% of which are singletons. Jointly, the top ten make up roughly 15% of the sample.

The receptor comes from a human donor who had recovered from COVID-19. Here the sequenced sample was peripheral blood, taken after recovery from COVID-19.

In nucleotide form, the sequence is TGTGCCACCATCGGTCTAACAGGGGGCACCAGGGATACGCAGTATTTT. Its protein product is CATIGLTGGTRDTQYF. Here the chain combines TRBV28 and TRBJ2-3, with TRBD1 matching 9 junction bases. V has 10 bases trimmed and J has 6 bases trimmed; junction bases matching no gene number 17. Looking up the germline V gene yields CDR1 MDHEN and CDR2 SYDVKM. Spanning cysteine to phenylalanine, the CDR3 consists of 16 amino acids. Kept here is only the CDR3 DNA, which spans 48 bases and is read in frame from base 1.